Shown below are 22 T cell receptor beta chains from a single sample sequenced in a study of response to subunit inactivated influenza vaccine. In TCRdb, the RT-PCR reads were re-called with MiXCR into one record per CDR3 protein. This sample has roughly 570,000 distinct CDR3 sequences, with 14% found just once. The sequenced sample was PBMCs from blood, obtained 11 to 12 days after vaccination. These receptors were collected from a man aged 50-59 years who received an inactivated influenza vaccine.

In this sample, this clonotype turned up many times. J is TRBJ2-1 and V is TRBV12-3 or TRBV12-4, with TRBD2 matching over 7 bases. J gave up 0 bases and V 5 bases, and 7 bases lay outside the gene matches. The CDR3 consists of 16 residues. The CDR3: CASSPLGGSSYNEQFF. CDR3 coding DNA: TGTGCCAGCAGTCCATTGGGCGGGAGCTCCTACAATGAGCAGTTCTTC.

V gene TRBV3-1 combines with J gene TRBJ2-1; 13 bases align to TRBD2. Losses at the gene ends were 5 bases for V and 6 bases for J; bases not matched to a gene: 16. The CDR3 covers 19 residues. Germline-derived CDR1 and CDR2 are LGHDT and YNNKEL (reference sequence). As DNA, the CDR3 is TGTGCCAGCAGCTTAGCGACCAGGACTAGCGGGAGAATGGGCAATGAGCAGTTCTTC. This codes for CASSLATRTSGRMGNEQFF.

This clonotype was detected only a few times. The rearrangement uses TRBV12-3 or TRBV12-4 and TRBJ1-4; D is unclear. V dropped 5 bases and J dropped 8 bases, with 12 bases sitting between them. The CDR3 covers 13 residues. The CDR3 loop is CASSPEVFEKLFF. The CDR3 nucleotides are TGTGCCAGCAGTCCCGAGGTATTCGAAAAACTGTTTTTT.

This clonotype was detected only a few times. The rearrangement joins TRBV19 to TRBJ1-5, with unresolved D. CDR3 length: 14 residues. The ends were cut back, 3 bases at V and 4 bases at J, with 10 bases in the middle. Per the germline V gene, CDR1 is LNHDA and CDR2 is SQIVND (reference sequence). The CDR3 DNA is TGTGCCAGTAGTATTGGACTACCAAATCAGCCCCAGCATTTT. Translated: CASSIGLPNQPQHF.

This clonotype was seen ten or more times. The chain combines TRBV12-3 or TRBV12-4 with TRBJ2-2, with D uncertain. The CDR3 contains 14 residues. Deletions cut 7 bases from V and 4 bases from J, with 13 bases between. The CDR3 nucleotides read TGTGCCAGCAATTTGGGGTCAGGCACCGGGGAGCTGTTTTTT. Translating gives CASNLGSGTGELFF.

This clonotype was detected many times. The J gene is TRBJ1-1, the V gene TRBV12-3 or TRBV12-4; 7 nucleotides line up with TRBD1. The CDR3 consists of 12 residues. The V segment lost 5 bases and the J segment 9 bases; nucleotides outside the gene matches: 6. The CDR3 region has the DNA TGTGCCAGCAGTCAGGGACAGCCGAAAGCTTTCTTT. Protein product: CASSQGQPKAFF.

The CDR3 loop is CASSPWTSGDTDTQYF. Written as DNA, the CDR3 is TGTGCCAGCAGCCCTTGGACTAGCGGGGATACAGATACGCAGTATTTT. V gene TRBV7-8 combines with J gene TRBJ2-3, with 12 bases aligning to TRBD2. Losses at the gene ends were 5 bases for V and 3 bases for J; bases not matched to a gene: 6. CDR1 and CDR2 (germline): SGHVS, FQNEAQ. The CDR3 extends over 16 amino acids.

The V call is TRBV28, the J call TRBJ2-5, with TRBD2 identical over 8 bases. The CDR3 spans 14 residues. Germline V gene sequence: CDR1 MDHEN, CDR2 SYDVKM. Trimming took 4 bases from V and 5 from J; bases not matched to a gene: 6. CDR3 bases: TGTGCCAGCAGTTCGGGGACTAGAGCGGAGACCCAGTACTTC. Protein product: CASSSGTRAETQYF.

V is TRBV5-1 and J is TRBJ2-1; D tentatively reads TRBD1 or TRBD2 (5 bases each). The germline gives CDR1 SGHRS, CDR2 YFSETQ. V was cut by 4 bases and J by 4 bases, with 15 bases left in between. This CDR3 is 15 amino acids long. CDR3 sequence: CASSIPGTQYNEQFF. Here the CDR3 DNA reads TGCGCCAGCAGCATCCCCGGGACCCAGTACAATGAGCAGTTCTTC.

The chain uses TRBV19 and TRBJ2-7; possible D gene TRBD2, 5 bases. The CDR3 spans 15 residues. Trimming left V 1 base short and J 3 bases short, with 13 bases between. Germline assignment: CDR1 LNHDA and CDR2 SQIVND (reference sequence). The CDR3 sequence: CASSIGESEVYEQYF. The CDR3 bases are TGTGCCAGTAGTATAGGCGAGTCGGAGGTCTACGAGCAGTACTTC.

The genes are TRBV10-2 and TRBJ1-5; D is unresolved. Trimming took off 4 bases at V and 1 base at J, with 5 bases between the two ends. The CDR3 length is 13 residues. Germline CDR1 reads WSHSY; CDR2 reads SAAADI. The CDR3 loop reads CASSVGSNQPQHF. In DNA form, the CDR3 reads TGCGCCAGCAGTGTAGGGAGCAATCAGCCCCAGCATTTT.

The chain employs TRBV5-8 and TRBJ2-1; D is unresolved. Germline values: CDR1 SGHTS, CDR2 YDEGEE. With 4 bases removed from V and 12 bases from J, the gap between germline ends came to 14 bases. CDR3 size: 12 residues. The chain's CDR3 is CASSDGYRRQFF. The CDR3 region has the DNA TGTGCCAGCAGCGATGGTTATCGTAGGCAGTTCTTC.

Regarding this clonotype: A much larger clonotype is one base distant, so this may be a read error. The J gene is TRBJ2-7, the V gene TRBV5-1, with D possibly TRBD2 on 6 matching bases. The length of the CDR3 is 14 residues. The germline CDR1 and CDR2 sequences are SGHRS and YFSETQ. For the CDR3, the DNA is TGCGCCAGCACCTGGGAGGTAGGCTCCTACGAGCTGTACTTC. This codes for CASTWEVGSYELYF.

This clonotype occurred a few times. The rearrangement uses TRBV20-1 and TRBJ2-7; a weak D match, TRBD2 (6 bases). This CDR3 spans 13 amino acids. CDR1 is DFQATT, CDR2 SNEGSKA, per germline (reference sequence). V was cut by 2 bases and J by 3 bases, with 11 bases left in between. As DNA, the CDR3 is TGCAGTGCTAGACGTCCGGGGGTCTACGAGCAGTACTTC. It yields the protein CSARRPGVYEQYF.

The chain uses TRBV6-1 and TRBJ1-1; D is ambiguous. V was trimmed by 6 bases and J by 0 bases, leaving 14 bases between them. The CDR3 spans 15 residues. Germline V gives CDR1 MNHNS, CDR2 SASEGT. For the CDR3, the DNA is TGTGCCAGCAGAGTTCAGCCAGGTATGAACACTGAAGCTTTCTTT. The encoded protein is CASRVQPGMNTEAFF.

This clonotype was observed a few times. V gene TRBV20-1 combines with J gene TRBJ1-1, with 9 bases lining up with TRBD1. Losses at the gene ends were 0 bases for V and 7 bases for J; bases not matched to a gene: 6. Germline CDR1 reads DFQATT; CDR2 reads SNEGSKA (reference sequence). The CDR3 is 14 residues long. This CDR3 reads CSARENRGLGEAFF. The CDR3 DNA reads TGCAGTGCTAGAGAAAACAGGGGGCTCGGTGAAGCTTTCTTT.

In its sample, this clonotype was seen a few times. V usage is TRBV5-1 and J usage is TRBJ2-6; no clear D gene. The CDR3 sequence is 14 residues long. In germline, CDR1 is SGHRS, CDR2 YFSETQ. Trimming stripped 7 bases from V and 0 bases from J, with 8 bases between. CDR3 nucleotide sequence: TGCGCCAGCGGGCTTAGCTCTGGGGCCAACGTCCTGACTTTC. The encoded protein is CASGLSSGANVLTF.

V gene TRBV14 combines with J gene TRBJ2-2; D might be TRBD1 or TRBD2, each matching 6 bases. CDR3 length: 13 amino acids. Germline assignment: CDR1 SGHDN and CDR2 FVKESK. With 8 bases removed from V and 4 bases from J, the gap between germline ends came to 11 bases. CDR3 DNA: TGTGCCAGCCTTAAGGGGGGCACCGGGGAGCTGTTTTTT. This encodes CASLKGGTGELFF.

V usage is TRBV5-1 and J usage is TRBJ2-7; 11 bases agree with TRBD1. This CDR3 has 15 amino acids. V shed 3 bases, J shed 0 bases, and the junction held 2 bases outside the gene matches. Germline V CDR1 and CDR2: SGHRS, YFSETQ. DNA for the CDR3: TGCGCCAGCAGCTGGACAGGGGGCGTCTCCTACGAGCAGTACTTC. This gives the protein CASSWTGGVSYEQYF.

This clonotype turned up a few times. The chain has TRBV20-1 and TRBJ1-5; no firm D call. The CDR3 is made up of 13 amino acids. CDR1 is DFQATT, CDR2 SNEGSKA, per germline (reference sequence). V was clipped by 2 bases and J by 4 bases, with 9 bases between them. This chain's CDR3 is CSARRTANQPQHF. For the CDR3, the DNA is TGCAGTGCTAGAAGGACGGCTAATCAGCCCCAGCATTTT.

This clonotype was counted only a few times. CDR3 sequence: CASRAGGASYNEQFF. Here the CDR3 DNA reads TGTGCCAGCAGAGCCGGGGGGGCCTCCTACAATGAGCAGTTCTTC. The V gene is TRBV6-2 or TRBV6-3, the J gene TRBJ2-1; 8 bases fit TRBD2. Germline V gene sequence: CDR1 MNHEY, CDR2 SVGEGT. V shed 6 bases, J shed 0 bases, and the junction held 4 bases outside the gene matches. The CDR3 is 15 amino acids.

The CDR3 DNA follows: TGTGCCAGCAGTGCTTTAGGAGGGGGAGGCTACGAGCAGTACTTC. Encoded protein: CASSALGGGGYEQYF. The chain combines TRBV6-1 with TRBJ2-7; D may be TRBD1 or TRBD2 (6 bases each). Looked up from germline, CDR1 is MNHNS and CDR2 is SASEGT. V shed 4 bases and J shed 3 bases, with 16 bases lying between them. There are 15 residues in the CDR3.